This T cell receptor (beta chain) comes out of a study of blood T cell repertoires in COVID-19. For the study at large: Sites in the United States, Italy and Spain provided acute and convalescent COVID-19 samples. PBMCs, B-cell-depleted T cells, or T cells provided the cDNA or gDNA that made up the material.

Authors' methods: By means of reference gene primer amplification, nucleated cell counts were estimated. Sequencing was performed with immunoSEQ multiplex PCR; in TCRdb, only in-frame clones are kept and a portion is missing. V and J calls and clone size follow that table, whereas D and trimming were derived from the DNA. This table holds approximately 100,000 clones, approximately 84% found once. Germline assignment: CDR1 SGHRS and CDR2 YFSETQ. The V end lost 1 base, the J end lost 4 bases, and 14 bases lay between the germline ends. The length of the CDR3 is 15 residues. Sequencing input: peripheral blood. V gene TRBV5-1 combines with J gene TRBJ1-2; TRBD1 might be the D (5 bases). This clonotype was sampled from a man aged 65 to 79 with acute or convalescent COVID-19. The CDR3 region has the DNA TGCGCCAGCAGCTTGATACCGGCGGGGGTCTATGGCTACACCTTC. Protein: CASSLIPAGVYGYTF.